The 7 T cell receptor beta chains given below trace back to one sample, sequenced in a study of memory CD4+ T cells and cytomegalovirus serostatus. The assay was immunoSEQ multiplex PCR, and TCRdb's table has in-frame clones only and misses some. The sample has 84,000 or so clones, 80% seen once. Single viable CD3+CD4+CD8-CD45RO+ cells were sorted as the memory CD4+ T cells. The sequencing input was memory CD4+ T cells from blood. The receptors were gathered from an adult in good health and CMV-seronegative.

The chain couples TRBV18 to TRBJ1-4; no clear D gene. Trimming shortened V by 2 bases and J by 5 bases, and 6 bases separated the two germline ends. The CDR3 has 13 residues. The V gene's germline CDR1 is KGHSH and CDR2 LQKENI. The chain's CDR3 is CASSPGINEKLFF. The CDR3 nucleotides read TGTGCCAGCTCACCAGGAATAAATGAAAAACTGTTTTTT.

This clone appeared once. V usage is TRBV6-6 and J usage is TRBJ2-2, with D tentatively TRBD2 (7 bases). Germline CDR1 reads MNHNY; CDR2 reads SVGAGI (reference sequence). The CDR3 spans 14 residues. The V and J ends lost 6 bases and 11 bases respectively, with 19 bases between them. CDR3 loop: CASSPPAGAGELFF. The CDR3 bases are TGTGCCAGCAGCCCCCCCGCGGGGGCAGGAGAGCTGTTTTTT.

The table lists this clone with a few counts. V gene TRBV30 combines with J gene TRBJ1-1; D gene unclear. Between the trimmed V and J ends, which lost 8 bases and 4 bases, there was a span of 14 bases. The CDR3 is 12 amino acids. Germline CDR1 is GTSNPN and CDR2 is SVGIG (reference sequence). CDR3 sequence: CARNRLGTEAFF. CDR3 nucleotide sequence: TGTGCCCGTAATAGGTTGGGCACTGAAGCTTTCTTT.

The count of this clone is one. This rearrangement joins TRBV28 to TRBJ2-7; 9 bases are shared with TRBD1. Germline assignment: CDR1 MDHEN and CDR2 SYDVKM. V dropped 7 bases and J dropped 5; count of bases not matched to a gene: 9. The CDR3 is made up of 14 amino acids. Written as DNA, the CDR3 is TGTGCCAGCACCCTCCGGGACAGGGACCACGAGCAGTACTTC. Protein product: CASTLRDRDHEQYF. Variable domain in full (rest from reference TRBV28 and TRBJ2-7): DVKVTQSSRYLVKRTGEKVFLECVQDMDHENMFWYRQDPGLGLRLIYFSYDVKMKEKGDIPEGYSVSREKKERFSLILESASTNQTSMYLCASTLRDRDHEQYFGPGTRLTVT.

The V gene is TRBV5-1, the J gene TRBJ1-4; D ambiguous. V shed 3 bases and J shed 2 bases, with 14 bases lying between them. The germline CDR1 and CDR2 sequences are SGHRS and YFSETQ. CDR3 size: 16 residues. The CDR3 sequence is CASSSGSRTTNEKLFF. The CDR3 nucleotides are TGCGCCAGCAGCTCCGGGAGTAGGACGACTAATGAAAAACTGTTTTTT.

J is TRBJ2-6 and V is TRBV7-2, with D unclear. The CDR3 totals 14 residues. The V end was cut by 5 bases, the J end by 4 bases, with 9 bases between. The germline V gene has CDR1 SGHTA and CDR2 FQGNSA. DNA for the CDR3: TGTGCCAGCAGCCCCGACAACGGGGCCAACGTCCTGACTTTC. Translation gives CASSPDNGANVLTF.

In this sample, this clone turned up once. This chain joins TRBV5-4 and TRBJ2-7; no clear D gene. The CDR3 covers 14 residues. The germline V gene has CDR1 SGHNT and CDR2 YYREEE (reference sequence). Trimming stripped 4 bases from V and 5 bases from J, with 16 bases between. The CDR3 here is CASSIDRSLNEQYF. CDR3 DNA: TGTGCCAGCAGCATTGACCGTAGCTTGAACGAGCAGTACTTC. Full variable domain (outside the CDR3, taken from reference TRBV5-4 and TRBJ2-7): ETGVTQSPTHLIKTRGQQVTLRCSSQSGHNTVSWYQQALGQGPQFIFQYYREEENGRGNFPPRFSGLQFPNYSSELNVNALELDDSALYLCASSIDRSLNEQYFGPGTRLTVT.